This TCR beta chain stems from a study of identical twins. Study-wide results and limits: Out-of-frame beta chain sequences displayed weaker excess sharing between twins.

The CDR3 is 15 residues long. CDR1 and CDR2 (germline): MNHEY, SVGAGI. J lost 2 bases, V lost 2 bases, and 5 bases had no gene match. TCRdb itself ran the 5' RACE reads through MiXCR, one entry per CDR3 protein. The profile shows around 450,000 distinct CDR3 sequences, approximately 15% of them singletons. A word on this clonotype: Its antigen is currently unknown.

The same data also contributed to another study, on yellow fever vaccine responses in identical twins.

This receptor was identified in a woman aged 18-30 years in good health. The rearrangement links TRBV6-5 to TRBJ2-5; TRBD2 matches at 7 bases. Sequenced material: CD4+ T cells sorted from blood. DNA of the CDR3: TGTGCCAGCAGTTACGGGCGGGAGCGGCAAGAGACCCAGTACTTC. Amino acid sequence: CASSYGRERQETQYF.